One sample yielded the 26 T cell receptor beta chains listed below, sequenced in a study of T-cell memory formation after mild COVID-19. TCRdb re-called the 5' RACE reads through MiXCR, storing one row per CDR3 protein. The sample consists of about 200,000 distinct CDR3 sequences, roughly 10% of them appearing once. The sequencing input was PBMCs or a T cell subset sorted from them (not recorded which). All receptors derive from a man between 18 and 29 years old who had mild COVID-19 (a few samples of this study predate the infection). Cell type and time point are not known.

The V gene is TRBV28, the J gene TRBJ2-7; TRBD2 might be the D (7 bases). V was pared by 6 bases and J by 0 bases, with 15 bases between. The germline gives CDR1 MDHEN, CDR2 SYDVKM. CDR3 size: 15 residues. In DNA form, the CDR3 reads TGTGCCAGCAGGGGGGCCGGGGGGCCCTCCTACGAGCAGTACGTC. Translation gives CASRGAGGPSYEQYV.

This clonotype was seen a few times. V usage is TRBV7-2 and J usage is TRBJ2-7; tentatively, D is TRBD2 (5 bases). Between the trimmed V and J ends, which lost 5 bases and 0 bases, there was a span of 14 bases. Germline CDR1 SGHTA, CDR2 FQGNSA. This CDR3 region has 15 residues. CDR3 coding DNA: TGTGCCAGCAGCCCCATTGGCGGGCCCTCCTACGAGCAGTACTTC. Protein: CASSPIGGPSYEQYF.

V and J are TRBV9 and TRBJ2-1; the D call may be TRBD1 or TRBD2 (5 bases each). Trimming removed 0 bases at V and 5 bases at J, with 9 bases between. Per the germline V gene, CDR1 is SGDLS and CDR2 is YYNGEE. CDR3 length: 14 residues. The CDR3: CASSVVGANNEQFF. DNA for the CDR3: TGTGCCAGCAGCGTAGTCGGGGCAAACAATGAGCAGTTCTTC.

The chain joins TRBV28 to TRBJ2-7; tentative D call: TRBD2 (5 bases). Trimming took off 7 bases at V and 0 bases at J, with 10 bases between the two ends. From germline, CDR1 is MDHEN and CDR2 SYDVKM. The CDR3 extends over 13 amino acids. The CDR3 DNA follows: TGTGCCAGCAAACCGGGGATCTCCTACGAGCAGTACGTC. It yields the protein CASKPGISYEQYV.

CDR3 in DNA: TGTGCCAGTAGTTTATCTATTGCCACAGATACGCAGTATTTT. It encodes CASSLSIATDTQYF. The chain joins TRBV19 to TRBJ2-3; the D is unclear. The CDR3 loop spans 14 amino acids. V was pared by 5 bases and J by 2 bases, with 11 bases between. Germline V gene lookup returns CDR1 LNHDA and CDR2 SQIVND (reference sequence). Combining the CDR3 with reference TRBV19 and TRBJ2-3 gives the whole variable domain DGGITQSPKYLFRKEGQNVTLSCEQNLNHDAMYWYRQDPGQGLRLIYYSQIVNDFQKGDIAEGYSVSREKKESFPLTVTSAQKNPTAFYLCASSLSIATDTQYFGPGTRLTVL.

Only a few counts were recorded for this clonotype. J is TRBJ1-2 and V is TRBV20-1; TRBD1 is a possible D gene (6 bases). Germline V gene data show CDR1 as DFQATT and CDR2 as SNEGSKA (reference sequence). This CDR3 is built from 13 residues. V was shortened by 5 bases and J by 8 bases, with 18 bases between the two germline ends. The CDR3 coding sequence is TGCAGTGCTTCGACAGGCCCGAGAATCGGCTACACCTTC. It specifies CSASTGPRIGYTF.

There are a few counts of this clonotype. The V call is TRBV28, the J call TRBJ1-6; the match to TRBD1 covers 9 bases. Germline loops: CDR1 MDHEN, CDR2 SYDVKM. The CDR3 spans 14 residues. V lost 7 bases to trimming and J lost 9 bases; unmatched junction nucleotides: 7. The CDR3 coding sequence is TGTGCCAGCATCCCGGGACAGGGTGTTTCACCCCTCCACTTT. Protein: CASIPGQGVSPLHF.

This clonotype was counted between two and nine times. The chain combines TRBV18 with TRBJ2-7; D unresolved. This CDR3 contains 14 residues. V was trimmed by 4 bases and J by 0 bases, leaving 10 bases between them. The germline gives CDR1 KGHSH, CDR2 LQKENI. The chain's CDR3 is CASSQGLSSYEQYF. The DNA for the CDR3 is TGTGCCAGCTCACAGGGCCTAAGCTCCTACGAGCAGTACTTC.

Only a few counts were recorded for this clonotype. Here the CDR3 reads CASSFTGSRMVDEQFF. In DNA, the CDR3 is TGTGCCAGCAGCTTTACTGGGTCCAGGATGGTGGATGAGCAGTTCTTC. The rearrangement joins TRBV7-9 to TRBJ2-1; D gene unclear. Germline CDR1 and CDR2: SEHNR and FQNEAQ (reference sequence). The CDR3 is 16 residues long. V lost 3 bases and J 8 bases, leaving 20 bases between the germline ends.

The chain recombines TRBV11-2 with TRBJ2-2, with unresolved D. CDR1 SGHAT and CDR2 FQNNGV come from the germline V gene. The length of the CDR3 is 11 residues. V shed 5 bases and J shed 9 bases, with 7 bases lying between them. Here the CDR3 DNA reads TGTGCCAGCAGCGTCGATAGGGAGCTGTTTTTT. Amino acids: CASSVDRELFF.

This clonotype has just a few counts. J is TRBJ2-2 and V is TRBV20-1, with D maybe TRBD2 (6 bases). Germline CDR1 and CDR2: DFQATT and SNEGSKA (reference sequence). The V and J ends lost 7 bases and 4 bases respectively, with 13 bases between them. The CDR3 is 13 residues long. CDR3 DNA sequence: TGCAGTGGCGCGAGGAGGGGCACCGGGGAGCTGTTTTTT. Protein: CSGARRGTGELFF.

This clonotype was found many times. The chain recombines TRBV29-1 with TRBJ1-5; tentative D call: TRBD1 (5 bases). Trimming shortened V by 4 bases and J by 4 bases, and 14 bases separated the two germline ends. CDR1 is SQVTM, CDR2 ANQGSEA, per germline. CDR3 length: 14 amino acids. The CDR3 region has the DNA TGCAGCGTTGGGCTTGGGCAGGGTAATCAGCCCCAGCATTTT. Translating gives CSVGLGQGNQPQHF.

This CDR3 is CASSEGGGPDTQYF. The CDR3 DNA reads TGTGCCAGCAGCGAGGGGGGGGGCCCCGATACGCAGTATTTT. The V and J genes are TRBV9 and TRBJ2-3, with TRBD2 as a possible D gene (7 bases). The V end lost 3 bases, the J end lost 6 bases, and 14 bases lay between the germline ends. CDR3 length: 14 residues. CDR1 SGDLS and CDR2 YYNGEE come from the germline V gene.

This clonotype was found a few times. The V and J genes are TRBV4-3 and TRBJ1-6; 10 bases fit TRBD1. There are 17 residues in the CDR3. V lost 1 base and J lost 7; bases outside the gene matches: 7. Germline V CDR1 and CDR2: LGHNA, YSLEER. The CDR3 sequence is CASSQAPPGQGNSPLHF. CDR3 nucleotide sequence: TGCGCCAGCAGCCAAGCTCCTCCGGGACAGGGGAATTCACCCCTCCACTTT.

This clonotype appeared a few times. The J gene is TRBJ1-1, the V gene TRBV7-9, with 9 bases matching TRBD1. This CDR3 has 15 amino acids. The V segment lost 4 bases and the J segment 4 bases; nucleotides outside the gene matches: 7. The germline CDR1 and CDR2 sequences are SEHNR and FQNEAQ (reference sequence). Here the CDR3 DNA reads TGTGCCAGCAGCTCGCGAGGACAGGGGAGCACTGAAGCTTTCTTT. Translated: CASSSRGQGSTEAFF.

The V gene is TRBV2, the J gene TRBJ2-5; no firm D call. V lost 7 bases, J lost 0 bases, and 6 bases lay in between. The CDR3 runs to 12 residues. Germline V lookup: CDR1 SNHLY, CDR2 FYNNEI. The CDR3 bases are TGTGCCAGCATTAAGTACCAAGAGACCCAGTACTTC. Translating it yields CASIKYQETQYF.

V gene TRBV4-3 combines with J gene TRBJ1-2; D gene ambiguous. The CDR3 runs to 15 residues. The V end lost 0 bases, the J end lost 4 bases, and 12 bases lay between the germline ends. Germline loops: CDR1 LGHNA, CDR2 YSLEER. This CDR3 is CASSQDLVGCYGYTF. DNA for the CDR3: TGCGCCAGCAGCCAAGATTTGGTGGGCTGCTATGGCTACACCTTC.

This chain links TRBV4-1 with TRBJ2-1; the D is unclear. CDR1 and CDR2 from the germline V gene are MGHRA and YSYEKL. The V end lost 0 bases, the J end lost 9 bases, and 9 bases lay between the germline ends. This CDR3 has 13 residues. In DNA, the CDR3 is TGCGCCAGCAGCCAAGATGATTATGGTGAGCAGTTCTTC. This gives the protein CASSQDDYGEQFF.

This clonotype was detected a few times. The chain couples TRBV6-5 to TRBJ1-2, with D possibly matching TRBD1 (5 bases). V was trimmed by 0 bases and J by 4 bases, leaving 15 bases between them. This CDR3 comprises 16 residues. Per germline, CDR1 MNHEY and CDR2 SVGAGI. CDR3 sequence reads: CASSYSGQGSFYGYTF. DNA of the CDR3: TGTGCCAGCAGTTACTCGGGGCAGGGTAGTTTCTATGGCTACACCTTC.

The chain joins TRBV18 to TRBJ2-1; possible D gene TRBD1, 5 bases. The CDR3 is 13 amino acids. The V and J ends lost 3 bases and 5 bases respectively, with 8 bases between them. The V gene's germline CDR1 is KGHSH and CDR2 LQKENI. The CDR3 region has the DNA TGTGCCAGCTCACCCGTAGGGGACAATGAGCAGTTCTTC. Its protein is CASSPVGDNEQFF.

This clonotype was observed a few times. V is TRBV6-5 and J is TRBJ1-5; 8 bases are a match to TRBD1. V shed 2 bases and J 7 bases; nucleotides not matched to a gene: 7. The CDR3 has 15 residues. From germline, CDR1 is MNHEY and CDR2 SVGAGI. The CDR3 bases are TGTGCCAGCAGTTACGAGCGGACAGGGCAGCAGCCCCAGCATTTT. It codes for CASSYERTGQQPQHF.

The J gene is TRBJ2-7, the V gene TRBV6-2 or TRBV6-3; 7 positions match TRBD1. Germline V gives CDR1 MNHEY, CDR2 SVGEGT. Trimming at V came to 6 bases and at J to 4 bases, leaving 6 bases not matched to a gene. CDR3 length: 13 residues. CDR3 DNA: TGTGCCAGCAGCTACGGGACAGTTTACGAGCAGTACTTC. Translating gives CASSYGTVYEQYF.

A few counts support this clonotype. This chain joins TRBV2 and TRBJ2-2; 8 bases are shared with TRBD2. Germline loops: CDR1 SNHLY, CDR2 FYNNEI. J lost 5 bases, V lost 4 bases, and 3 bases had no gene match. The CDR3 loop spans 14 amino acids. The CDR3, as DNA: TGTGCCAGCAGTGTAGCGGGGACTACCGGGGAGCTGTTTTTT. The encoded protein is CASSVAGTTGELFF.

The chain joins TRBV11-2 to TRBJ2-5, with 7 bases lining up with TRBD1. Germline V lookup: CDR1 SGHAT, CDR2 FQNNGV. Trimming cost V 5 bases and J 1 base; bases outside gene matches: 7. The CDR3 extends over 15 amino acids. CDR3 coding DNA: TGTGCCAGCAGCGATAGAAGGGACAGCCAAGAGACCCAGTACTTC. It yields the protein CASSDRRDSQETQYF.

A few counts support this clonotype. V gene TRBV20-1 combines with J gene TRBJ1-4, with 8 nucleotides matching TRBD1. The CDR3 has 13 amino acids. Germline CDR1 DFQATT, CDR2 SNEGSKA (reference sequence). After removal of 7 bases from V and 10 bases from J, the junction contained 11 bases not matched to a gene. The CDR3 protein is CSVPDRGVGKLFF. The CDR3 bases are TGCAGTGTCCCCGACAGGGGTGTCGGAAAACTGTTTTTT.

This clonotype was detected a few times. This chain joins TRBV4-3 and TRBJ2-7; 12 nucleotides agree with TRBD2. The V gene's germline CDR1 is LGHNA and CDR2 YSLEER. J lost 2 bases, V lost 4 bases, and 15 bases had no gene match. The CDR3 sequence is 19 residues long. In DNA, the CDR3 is TGCGCCAGCAGCCTCGCCCCGACTAGCGGGGGCCTCGTAGCCTACGAGCAGTACTTC. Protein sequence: CASSLAPTSGGLVAYEQYF.